The entry below gives a single TCR beta chain sequence along with its context. This record belongs to a study of blood T cell repertoires in COVID-19. The CDR3 length is 15 residues. Unmatched junction bases numbered 10, after V lost 7 bases and J lost 1 base. CDR1 and CDR2 (germline): SGHRS, YFSETQ. TCRdb's table, derived via immunoSEQ multiplex PCR, lists solely in-frame clones and lacks some. The table lists 280,000 or so clones, 85% of them singletons, with roughly 2.5% in the top ten. The receptor was isolated from a woman between 45 and 60 years old who had recovered from COVID-19. Sequenced: PBMCs or T cells enriched from blood (not recorded which). The V call is TRBV5-1, the J call TRBJ1-2; 7 nucleotides match TRBD1. The CDR3 loop is CASLPQGGFNYGYTF. CDR3 nucleotides: TGCGCCAGCCTTCCCCAAGGGGGCTTTAACTATGGCTACACCTTC.